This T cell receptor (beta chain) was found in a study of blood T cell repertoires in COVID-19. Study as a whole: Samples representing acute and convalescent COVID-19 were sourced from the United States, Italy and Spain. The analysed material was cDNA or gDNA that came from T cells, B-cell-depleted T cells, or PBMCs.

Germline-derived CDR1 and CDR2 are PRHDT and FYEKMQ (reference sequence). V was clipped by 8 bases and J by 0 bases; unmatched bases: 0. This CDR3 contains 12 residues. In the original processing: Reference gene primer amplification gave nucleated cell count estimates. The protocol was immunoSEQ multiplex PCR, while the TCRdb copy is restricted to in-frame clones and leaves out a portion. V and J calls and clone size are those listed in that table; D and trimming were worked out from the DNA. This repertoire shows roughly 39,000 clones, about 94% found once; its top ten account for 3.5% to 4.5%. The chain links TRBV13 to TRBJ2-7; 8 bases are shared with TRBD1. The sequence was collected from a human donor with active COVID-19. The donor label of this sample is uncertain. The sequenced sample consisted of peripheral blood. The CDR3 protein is CASGTGSYEQYF. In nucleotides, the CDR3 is TGTGCCAGCGGGACAGGCTCCTACGAGCAGTACTTC.